The present TCR beta chain was sequenced within a study of blood T cells in healthy people across ages. Germline loops: CDR1 LNHNV, CDR2 YYDKDF (reference sequence). CDR3 length: 16 amino acids. V lost 2 bases, J lost 5 bases, and 7 bases stayed unmatched. They isolated at least 6 million PBMCs from each sample. The study, taken as a whole, reports: Compared with aged donors, long-lived donors showed fewer expanded clones, suggesting selection. Getting older went along with TCR beta diversity per million T cells dropping roughly linearly.

With respect to this clonotype: Antigen unknown.

PCR was performed a second time for about 7 to 11 cycles using a sample-barcoded 5' primer and a J-beta primer mix. One entry per CDR3 protein, called by TCRdb with MiXCR from the 5' RACE reads. The table records 890,000 or so distinct CDR3 sequences, about 62% of them present only once. This sequence was found in a man aged 25 to 45 in good health. The rearrangement joins TRBV15 to TRBJ2-2; 8 nucleotides align to TRBD1. The sequenced material came from blood. In DNA form, the CDR3 reads TGTGCCACCAGCAGACCCACAGGGGGAGGAACCGGGGAGCTGTTTTTT. Translated, it gives CATSRPTGGGTGELFF.